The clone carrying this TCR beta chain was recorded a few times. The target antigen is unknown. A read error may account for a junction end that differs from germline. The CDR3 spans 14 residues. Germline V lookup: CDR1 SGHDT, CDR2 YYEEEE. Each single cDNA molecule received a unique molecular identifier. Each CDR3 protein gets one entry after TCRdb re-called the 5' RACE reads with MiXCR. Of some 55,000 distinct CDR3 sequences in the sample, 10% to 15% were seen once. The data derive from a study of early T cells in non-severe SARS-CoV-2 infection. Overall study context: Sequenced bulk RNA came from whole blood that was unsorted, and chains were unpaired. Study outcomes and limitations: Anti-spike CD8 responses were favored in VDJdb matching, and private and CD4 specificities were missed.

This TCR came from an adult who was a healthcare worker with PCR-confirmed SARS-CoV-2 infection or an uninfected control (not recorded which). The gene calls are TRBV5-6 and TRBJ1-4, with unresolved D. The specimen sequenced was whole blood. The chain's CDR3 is CASSFSLTHEKLFF. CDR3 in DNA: TGTGCCAGCAGCTTCAGCTTAACTCATGAAAAACTGTTTTTT.